The 21 T cell receptor beta chains presented below share a single source sample, sequenced in a study of blood T cell repertoires in COVID-19. The protocol was immunoSEQ multiplex PCR, while the TCRdb copy is restricted to in-frame clones and leaves out a portion. The sample lists around 300,000 clones, about nine tenths occurring once. Sequencing used peripheral blood. The origin of the receptors is a man aged 50-59 years with acute or convalescent COVID-19.

The chain links TRBV4-1 to TRBJ1-5; 7 bases match TRBD1. This CDR3 comprises 16 residues. V dropped 1 base and J dropped 2; count of bases not matched to a gene: 5. From germline, CDR1 is MGHRA and CDR2 YSYEKL. The CDR3 loop reads CASSQALGTGNQPQHF. The CDR3 DNA follows: TGCGCCAGCAGCCAAGCCCTAGGGACAGGCAATCAGCCCCAGCATTTT.

This chain joins TRBV11-2 and TRBJ1-1, with D unclear. V lost 8 bases to trimming and J lost 6 bases, with 13 bases between them. Germline CDR1 reads SGHAT; CDR2 reads FQNNGV. The CDR3 consists of 12 residues. The CDR3: CASRNSWAEAFF. DNA of the CDR3: TGTGCCAGCCGAAACAGTTGGGCTGAAGCTTTCTTT.

The chain is built from TRBV30 and TRBJ1-4; D is undetermined. Trimming removed 6 bases at V and 5 bases at J, with 7 bases between. Germline CDR1 reads GTSNPN; CDR2 reads SVGIG (reference sequence). The CDR3 totals 11 residues. CDR3 nucleotides: TGTGCCTGTGGCCAAAATGAAAAACTGTTTTTT. Translating gives CACGQNEKLFF.

This sequence joins TRBV5-4 and TRBJ2-1, with unresolved D. The CDR3 loop spans 13 amino acids. Germline lookup yields CDR1 SGHNT and CDR2 YYREEE (reference sequence). The V end was cut by 3 bases, the J end by 8 bases, with 12 bases between. CDR3 residues: CASSSTDLDEQFF. The CDR3 nucleotides read TGTGCCAGCAGCTCAACCGACCTAGATGAGCAGTTCTTC.

The chain carries TRBV5-1 and TRBJ2-5; a possible D gene is TRBD2 (5 bases). The CDR3 contains 13 residues. In germline, CDR1 is SGHRS, CDR2 YFSETQ. V gave up 6 bases and J gave up 5 bases, with 14 bases separating them. Here the CDR3 reads CASKFAGRETQYF. The CDR3 region has the DNA TGCGCCAGCAAGTTCGCGGGTCGGGAGACCCAGTACTTC. The full variable domain, completed using reference TRBV5-1 and TRBJ2-5, is KAGVTQTPRYLIKTRGQQVTLSCSPISGHRSVSWYQQTPGQGLQFLFEYFSETQRNKGNFPGRFSGRQFSNSRSEMNVSTLELGDSALYLCASKFAGRETQYFGPGTRLLVL.

This chain links TRBV7-2 with TRBJ1-2; TRBD1 matches 7 bases. J was trimmed by 2 bases and V by 5 bases; bases with no gene match: 2. CDR1 is SGHTA, CDR2 FQGNSA, per germline. The CDR3 runs to 13 residues. CDR3 loop: CASSAGQNYGYTF. As DNA, the CDR3 is TGTGCCAGCAGCGCGGGACAGAACTATGGCTACACCTTC. The full variable domain, its missing parts supplied by reference TRBV7-2 and TRBJ1-2, is GAGVSQSPSNKVTEKGKDVELRCDPISGHTALYWYRQSLGQGLEFLIYFQGNSAPDKSGLPSDRFSAERTGGSVSTLTIQRTQQEDSAVYLCASSAGQNYGYTFGSGTRLTVV.

The chain carries TRBV19 and TRBJ2-5, with D possibly matching TRBD1 (6 bases). This CDR3 contains 13 residues. Germline CDR1 reads LNHDA; CDR2 reads SQIVND (reference sequence). V was shortened by 4 bases and J by 4 bases, with 10 bases between the two germline ends. The CDR3 region has the DNA TGTGCCAGTAGTACGACAGGTCCAGAGACCCAGTACTTC. This codes for CASSTTGPETQYF.

The table lists this clone with a few counts. This CDR3 is CASSLDRDNGVKYEQYF. The DNA of the CDR3 is TGCGCCAGCAGCCTGGACCGGGACAACGGGGTGAAATACGAGCAGTACTTC. The chain recombines TRBV5-1 with TRBJ2-7, with a weak D call TRBD1 (6 bases). With 4 bases removed from V and 4 bases from J, the gap between germline ends came to 24 bases. The CDR3 length is 17 residues. Germline CDR1 is SGHRS and CDR2 is YFSETQ.

The table lists this clone with a count of one. CDR3 sequence reads: CATSSRTTYHDEQFF. As DNA, the CDR3 is TGTGCCACCAGCAGTCGGACTACTTACCACGATGAGCAGTTCTTC. The chain carries TRBV15 and TRBJ2-1; weak D call: TRBD2 (6 bases). The germline gives CDR1 LNHNV, CDR2 YYDKDF (reference sequence). The CDR3 extends over 15 amino acids. Trimming cost V 3 bases and J 8 bases, with 17 bases left between them. Based on the CDR3 plus reference TRBV15 and TRBJ2-1, the full variable domain is DAMVIQNPRYQVTQFGKPVTLSCSQTLNHNVMYWYQQKSSQAPKLLFHYYDKDFNNEADTPDNFQSRRPNTSFCFLDIRSPGLGDTAMYLCATSSRTTYHDEQFFGPGTRLTVL.

The rearrangement uses TRBV20-1 and TRBJ2-3; 14 bases are a match to TRBD2. There are 15 residues in the CDR3. V lost 3 bases to trimming and J lost 6 bases; unmatched junction nucleotides: 5. The germline gives CDR1 DFQATT, CDR2 SNEGSKA (reference sequence). The CDR3 loop is CSASVGLAGGDTQYF. The DNA of the CDR3 is TGCAGTGCTAGTGTAGGACTAGCGGGGGGCGATACGCAGTATTTT.

V usage is TRBV6-5 and J usage is TRBJ1-2; 8 positions agree with TRBD1. V trimming: 2 bases; J trimming: 6 bases; junction bases outside the gene matches: 5. This CDR3 is built from 14 residues. Germline CDR1 is MNHEY and CDR2 is SVGAGI. DNA for the CDR3: TGTGCCAGCAGTTACCTGACAGGGGAGCATGGCTACACCTTC. Translated: CASSYLTGEHGYTF.

The chain couples TRBV10-1 to TRBJ1-3; 8 bases map to TRBD1. The length of the CDR3 is 13 residues. V lost 0 bases to trimming and J lost 11 bases; unmatched junction nucleotides: 3. The V gene's germline CDR1 is WNHNN and CDR2 SYGVQD (reference sequence). CDR3: CASSESRTGPIYF. In DNA form, the CDR3 reads TGCGCCAGCAGTGAGTCAAGGACAGGGCCCATATATTTT.

The J gene is TRBJ2-7, the V gene TRBV11-2, with 9 bases identical to TRBD1. The CDR3 is made up of 15 amino acids. Losses at the gene ends were 3 bases for V and 2 bases for J; bases not matched to a gene: 5. Germline V gene data show CDR1 as SGHAT and CDR2 as FQNNGV. The DNA for the CDR3 is TGTGCCAGCAGCTTGAACGGACAGGGGACCTACGAGCAGTACTTC. Translating it yields CASSLNGQGTYEQYF. Based on the CDR3 plus reference TRBV11-2 and TRBJ2-7, the full variable domain is EAGVAQSPRYKIIEKRQSVAFWCNPISGHATLYWYQQILGQGPKLLIQFQNNGVVDDSQLPKDRFSAERLKGVDSTLKIQPAKLEDSAVYLCASSLNGQGTYEQYFGPGTRLTVT.

The gene calls are TRBV19 and TRBJ1-4; D may be TRBD1 (5 bases). Germline lookup yields CDR1 LNHDA and CDR2 SQIVND (reference sequence). The CDR3 is 14 amino acids. V lost 3 bases and J 3 bases, leaving 8 bases between the germline ends. CDR3 residues: CASSIQGPNEKLFF. In DNA, the CDR3 is TGTGCCAGTAGTATCCAGGGCCCTAATGAAAAACTGTTTTTT.

The genes are TRBV5-1 and TRBJ2-5, with 8 bases lining up with TRBD1. The germline V gene encodes CDR1 SGHRS and CDR2 YFSETQ. Trimming removed 8 bases from V and 0 bases from J; junction bases left unmatched: 24. This CDR3 comprises 20 residues. CDR3 bases: TGCGCCAGTACCTTCAGAGGGGTCCCCCAGCAGGGGGCCCACCAAGAGACCCAGTACTTC. Encoded protein: CASTFRGVPQQGAHQETQYF.

This sequence joins TRBV12-3 or TRBV12-4 and TRBJ2-7; no reliable D call. V shed 4 bases and J shed 6 bases, with 13 bases lying between them. This CDR3 comprises 13 residues. The DNA for the CDR3 is TGTGCCAGCAGTTCGCTTGTCGGCGGCGAGCAGTACTTC. It specifies CASSSLVGGEQYF.

The rearrangement links TRBV12-3 or TRBV12-4 to TRBJ1-2; 10 bases are a match to TRBD1. CDR3 size: 13 residues. The V segment lost 1 base and the J segment 7 bases; nucleotides outside the gene matches: 0. The CDR3 protein is CASSLGTGGGYTF. CDR3 DNA sequence: TGTGCCAGCAGTTTAGGGACAGGGGGTGGCTACACCTTC.

The genes are TRBV15 and TRBJ1-5, with TRBD1 as a possible D gene (5 bases). The germline gives CDR1 LNHNV, CDR2 YYDKDF (reference sequence). The CDR3 is 15 residues long. The ends were cut back, 2 bases at V and 2 bases at J, with 10 bases in the middle. For the CDR3, the DNA is TGTGCCACCAGCAGAACCAAAGGGGGCAATCAGCCCCAGCATTTT. As protein: CATSRTKGGNQPQHF.

The rearrangement uses TRBV5-4 and TRBJ2-3; D may be TRBD2 (6 bases). Deletions cut 4 bases from V and 5 bases from J, with 17 bases between. Germline CDR1 is SGHNT and CDR2 is YYREEE (reference sequence). The CDR3 sequence is 15 residues long. The CDR3 region has the DNA TGTGCCAGCAGCCTTGGGACCCTCGGGGGAGATACGCAGTATTTT. Protein product: CASSLGTLGGDTQYF.

The chain links TRBV30 to TRBJ1-5; D not resolved. The CDR3 totals 15 residues. The V end was cut by 0 bases, the J end by 2 bases, with 11 bases between. Germline V gives CDR1 GTSNPN, CDR2 SVGIG (reference sequence). The CDR3 DNA sequence: TGTGCCTGGAGTGTGGAGTTTTATGGCAATCAGCCCCAGCATTTT. This translates into CAWSVEFYGNQPQHF.

This rearrangement joins TRBV19 to TRBJ2-3, with 8 nucleotides matching TRBD1. The CDR3 sequence is 14 residues long. Germline V gene data show CDR1 as LNHDA and CDR2 as SQIVND (reference sequence). Trimming at V came to 3 bases and at J to 7 bases, leaving 6 bases not matched to a gene. CDR3 in amino acids: CASSIGTGTYTQYF. The CDR3 DNA sequence: TGTGCCAGTAGTATTGGGACAGGCACCTATACGCAGTATTTT.